The source of this T cell receptor (beta chain) is a study of T cells after yellow fever vaccination. This CDR3 has 12 amino acids. V was pared by 6 bases and J by 3 bases, with 8 bases between. CDR1 is LNHDA and CDR2 is SQIVND in the germline V gene (reference sequence). TCRdb passed the 5' RACE reads through MiXCR, listing each CDR3 protein once. The profile shows some 350,000 distinct CDR3 sequences, roughly 4.3% of them singletons. The material was PBMCs, obtained 5 days after the yellow fever booster vaccination. This sequence originates from a man in his late teens or twenties who received the YFV17D yellow fever vaccine. The chain couples TRBV19 to TRBJ1-2; perhaps TRBD1 as D (6 bases). DNA of the CDR3: TGTGCCAGTAGACCAGGGGACTATGGCTACACCTTC. Amino acid sequence: CASRPGDYGYTF.